The T cell receptor beta chain described here comes from a study of cytomegalovirus exposure and HLA in healthy donors. Primers included in the PCR were 60 Vbeta and 13 Jbeta primers. Repertoires were generated with immunoSEQ multiplex PCR, while TCRdb's copy carries only in-frame clones and drops some. Of a few hundred thousand clones in the sample, 60% to 80% were seen once. Overall study results and limits: A list of 150 or so TCR beta chains associated with cytomegalovirus was given. A later analysis appeared to link common viral pathogens to several of the most significant clusters.

Details on this clone: The antigen remains undetermined.

This receptor was obtained from a man between 18 and 29 years old in good health and CMV-seronegative. Sequences were obtained from PBMCs.

CDR3 residues: CASSMEGRGQGETQYF. CDR3 bases: TGTGCCAGTAGTATGGAGGGAAGAGGGCAGGGAGAGACCCAGTACTTC. The V and J genes are TRBV19 and TRBJ2-5, with D possibly matching TRBD2 (6 bases). The length of the CDR3 is 16 residues. Germline-derived CDR1 and CDR2 are LNHDA and SQIVND (reference sequence). Trimming shortened V by 3 bases and J by 4 bases, and 18 bases separated the two germline ends.